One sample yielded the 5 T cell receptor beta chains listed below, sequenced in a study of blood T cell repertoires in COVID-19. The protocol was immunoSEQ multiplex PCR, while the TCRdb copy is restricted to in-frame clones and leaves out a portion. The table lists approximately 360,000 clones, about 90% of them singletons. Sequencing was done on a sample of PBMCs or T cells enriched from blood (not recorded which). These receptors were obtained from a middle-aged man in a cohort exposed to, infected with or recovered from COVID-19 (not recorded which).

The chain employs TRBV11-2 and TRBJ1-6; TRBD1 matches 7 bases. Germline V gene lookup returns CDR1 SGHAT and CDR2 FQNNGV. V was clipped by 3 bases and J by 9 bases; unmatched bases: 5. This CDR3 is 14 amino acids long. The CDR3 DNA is TGTGCCAGCAGCTTGCAGGACAGGATTTCACCCCTCCACTTT. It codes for CASSLQDRISPLHF.

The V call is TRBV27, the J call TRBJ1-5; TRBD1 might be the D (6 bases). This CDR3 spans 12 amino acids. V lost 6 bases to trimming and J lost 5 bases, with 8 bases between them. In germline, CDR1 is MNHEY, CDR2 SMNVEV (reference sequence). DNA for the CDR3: TGTGCCAGCAGAGAGGGGGATCAGCCCCAGCATTTT. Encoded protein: CASREGDQPQHF.

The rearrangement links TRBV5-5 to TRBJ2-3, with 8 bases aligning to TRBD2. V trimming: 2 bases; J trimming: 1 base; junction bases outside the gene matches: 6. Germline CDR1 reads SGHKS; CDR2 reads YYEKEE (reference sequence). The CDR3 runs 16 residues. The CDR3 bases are TGTGCCAGCAGCTTCGGACTAGCTAGGGGCACAGATACGCAGTATTTT. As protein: CASSFGLARGTDTQYF. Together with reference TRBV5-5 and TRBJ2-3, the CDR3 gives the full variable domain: DAGVTQSPTHLIKTRGQQVTLRCSPISGHKSVSWYQQVLGQGPQFIFQYYEKEERGRGNFPDRFSARQFPNYSSELNVNALLLGDSALYLCASSFGLARGTDTQYFGPGTRLTVL.

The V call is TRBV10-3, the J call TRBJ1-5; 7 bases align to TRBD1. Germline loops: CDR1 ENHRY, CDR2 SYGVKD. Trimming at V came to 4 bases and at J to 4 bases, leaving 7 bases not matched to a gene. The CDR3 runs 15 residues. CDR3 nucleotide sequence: TGTGCCATCAGTGGGACCGACAGGGCTAATCAGCCCCAGCATTTT. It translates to CAISGTDRANQPQHF.

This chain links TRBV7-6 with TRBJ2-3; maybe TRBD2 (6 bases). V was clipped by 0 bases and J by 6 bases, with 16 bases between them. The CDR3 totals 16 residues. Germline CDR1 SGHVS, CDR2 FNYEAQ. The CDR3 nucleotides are TGTGCCAGCAGCTTAGCGCTGGACGGGAGCCCGGATACGCAGTATTTT. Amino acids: CASSLALDGSPDTQYF.